This record covers a single T cell receptor (beta chain). Its antigen is not yet known. The input lacks base qualities; no much larger clone sits a single base away. The intended sense of this specimen's treatment or condition label: some 19 received Ad26.COV2.S at low or high dose, single or two shots; about 5 received placebo; per-sample allocation not given. Repertoires of vaccine and placebo recipients were sequenced from samples collected on day 63 after the first injection. In Cohort 1b, more than 20 adults aged 18-55 years were enrolled at a single site in Boston, USA, between 29 July and 7 August 2020. As a vaccine, Ad26.COV2.S was a replication-incompetent adenovirus type 26 vector that expressed a prefusion-stabilized SARS-CoV-2 spike protein derived from the original Wuhan strain. V is cut by 4 bases and J by 0 bases, and the space between the germline ends is 23 bases. The CDR3 goes from the cysteine to the phenylalanine over 19 residues. Of the read, only the CDR3 DNA is kept; its 57 bases are in frame from base 1. The germline V gene yields SGHTS for CDR1 and YDEGEE for CDR2.

These data come from a study of Ad26.COV2.S vaccination and SARS-CoV-2 variants (TCRdb year 2021). At the level of the whole study: Donors in the vaccine arm were drawn from COV1001, a multicentre, randomized, double-blind, placebo-controlled phase I-IIa trial testing Ad26.COV2.S in healthy adults. Ad26.COV2.S was given intramuscularly at 5x10^10 or 1x10^11 viral particles, as a single shot or as two shots 56 days apart. TCRbeta repertoire sequencing was used to assess the specificity and breadth of SARS-CoV-2-reactive T cell receptors after Ad26.COV2.S vaccination. The TCR-sequenced set comprised approximately 30 samples: about 19 Ad26.COV2.S vaccine recipients, 5 placebo recipients and 8 SARS-CoV-2 convalescent individuals. Trial participants were randomized into five groups of five, in which low-dose or high-dose Ad26.COV2.S was given once or twice, or placebo was given on both occasions. Investigators remained blinded to trial group allocation during experiments and outcome assessment.

TCRbeta CDR3 regions were sequenced with the immunoSEQ Assay. After extraction, genomic DNA underwent amplification by bias-controlled multiplex PCR, followed by high-throughput sequencing. Concerning the study's data processing: To quantify the absolute abundance of every unique TCRbeta CDR3 region, sequences were collapsed and filtered. T cell fraction was estimated by normalization of TCRbeta template counts to usable DNA, with usable DNA being measured through amplification of reference genes present in all nucleated cells. Repertoire TCRs were annotated as SARS-CoV-2-specific by exact matching of V gene, CDR3 amino acid sequence and J gene to a known reactive TCR set. The reference SARS-CoV-2 TCR set was obtained from MIRA and was filtered for enrichment in COVID-19-positive ImmuneCODE repertoires, whereby public or cross-reactive TCRs were removed. Based on the MIRA antigens, annotated TCRs were further analysed at the level of specific ORF or position within ORF. Breadth was defined as the number of annotated unique rearrangements divided by the total number of unique productive rearrangements, and depth was defined as the summed frequency of the annotated unique rearrangements. Two-sided Wilcoxon rank-sum tests were used to compare TCR breadth between groups. TCRdb mirrors the immuneACCESS table, restricted to in-frame sequences. Some clones are absent from its copies; in checked studies, under half trace to an unresolved V gene, and the reason for the others is unknown. D and trimming come from the DNA, and the V and J calls and clone size come from that table. This sample lists over 450,000 clones; about 89% were detected once. The ten largest clonotypes hold 1.7% of the sample.

Broad study findings and their caveats: Spike-specific TCR breadth was higher in Ad26.COV2.S recipients than in placebo recipients (P = 0.0014). According to the authors, total T cell responses may have been underestimated by the TCR breadth and depth analyses. The study was not powered to compare responses between vaccine doses or regimens. Vaccine and placebo recipients had comparable non-spike TCR breadth, which fits with the vaccine containing only spike. After vaccination, substantial breadth of spike-specific CD8+ and CD4+ T cell responses was reported.

The sample here was peripheral blood, taken in a trial of Ad26.COV2.S vaccine versus placebo. The TCR was taken from a person between 18 and 65 years old who received the Ad26.COV2.S COVID-19 vaccine or a placebo. The chain uses TRBV5-8 and TRBJ1-5; too little of a D gene remains to name it. For the CDR3, the sequence is CASSPDAGRVYYSNQPQHF. The base sequence is TGTGCCAGCAGCCCCGACGCCGGTAGGGTTTATTATAGCAATCAGCCCCAGCATTTT.